This entry lists 31 T cell receptor beta chains sequenced from one sample in a study of PD-L1 blockade in urothelial cancer. Indicated time point: peripheral blood 6 weeks after treatment start. TCRdb keeps only in-frame clones here, not all; method: immunoSEQ multiplex PCR. The table has 15,000 to 20,000 clones, over 75% seen once. The source was PBMCs, collected around atezolizumab (anti-PD-L1) treatment. Receptor source: a man in his fifties with urothelial cancer.

This clone was detected once. Here the CDR3 DNA reads TGTGCCAGCAGCCAAGGAAGGGGGCTACGGAAGTACAATGAGCAGTTCTTC. Amino acids: CASSQGRGLRKYNEQFF. The chain joins TRBV14 to TRBJ2-1; 7 bases are a match to TRBD1. This CDR3 has 17 residues. Germline V lookup: CDR1 SGHDN, CDR2 FVKESK. V shed 1 base and J 4 bases; nucleotides not matched to a gene: 10. The whole variable domain, filled in from reference TRBV14 and TRBJ2-1, reads EAGVTQFPSHSVIEKGQTVTLRCDPISGHDNLYWYRRVMGKEIKFLLHFVKESKQDESGMPNNRFLAERTGGTYSTLKVQPAELEDSGVYFCASSQGRGLRKYNEQFFGPGTRLTVL.

The CDR3 bases are TGTGCCAGCAGCTTAGGACAGGGGGGGGCCTACGAGCAGTACGTC. The encoded protein is CASSLGQGGAYEQYV. This chain connects TRBV11-1 to TRBJ2-7; TRBD1 matches at 9 bases. The CDR3 contains 15 residues. Germline assignment: CDR1 SGHAT and CDR2 FQDESV (reference sequence). With 1 base clipped from V and 2 bases from J, the junction kept 3 bases outside the gene matches.

This clone was seen a single time. V usage is TRBV14 and J usage is TRBJ2-1, with D perhaps TRBD2 (6 bases). The CDR3 runs 16 residues. V lost 3 bases to trimming and J lost 4 bases, with 16 bases between them. Per germline, CDR1 SGHDN and CDR2 FVKESK. CDR3 protein: CASSQAGLLGYNEQFF. CDR3 bases: TGTGCCAGCAGCCAGGCGGGATTACTAGGATACAATGAGCAGTTCTTC.

V and J are TRBV30 and TRBJ2-1; D ambiguous. CDR3 length equals 12 residues. V lost 2 bases to trimming and J lost 4 bases, with 6 bases between them. Germline CDR1 is GTSNPN and CDR2 is SVGIG (reference sequence). CDR3 sequence reads: CAWSLTYNEQFF. The CDR3 DNA is TGTGCCTGGAGTTTAACTTACAATGAGCAGTTCTTC.

The V gene is TRBV19, the J gene TRBJ1-6; D may be TRBD1 (5 bases). The germline V and J ends were trimmed by 8 bases and 10 bases, with 12 bases remaining between them. Germline V CDR1 and CDR2: LNHDA, SQIVND (reference sequence). CDR3 length equals 12 residues. The CDR3 bases are TGTGCCAGTCAGGTGGGGCTGTCACCCCTCCACTTT. Translated: CASQVGLSPLHF.

The chain recombines TRBV18 with TRBJ1-5; no firm D call. This CDR3 region has 14 residues. The V end was cut by 0 bases, the J end by 5 bases, with 8 bases between. Per germline, CDR1 KGHSH and CDR2 LQKENI. The chain's CDR3 is CASSPPGIYQPQHF. The CDR3 coding sequence is TGTGCCAGCTCACCACCCGGGATCTATCAGCCCCAGCATTTT.

This rearrangement joins TRBV10-3 to TRBJ1-5; 9 nucleotides match TRBD1. The germline gives CDR1 ENHRY, CDR2 SYGVKD. The CDR3 covers 15 residues. The CDR3 is CATSIRTGDTQPQHF. The CDR3 DNA follows: TGTGCAACATCGATTAGGACAGGGGATACTCAGCCCCAGCATTTT.

The chain links TRBV4-1 to TRBJ1-4, with a possible D match to TRBD1 (5 bases). Germline V gene sequence: CDR1 MGHRA, CDR2 YSYEKL. V was cut by 7 bases and J by 8 bases, with 20 bases left in between. The CDR3 sequence is 15 residues long. The chain's CDR3 is CASMPRIGASEKLFF. The CDR3 region has the DNA TGCGCCAGCATGCCAAGAATTGGGGCAAGCGAAAAACTGTTTTTT.

For this clone: An end of the junction does not agree with germline; a read error may underlie this. The chain combines TRBV7-7 with TRBJ2-1, with 14 bases identical to TRBD2. The CDR3 covers 20 residues. Per the germline V gene, CDR1 is SSHAT and CDR2 is FNYEAQ (reference sequence). The CDR3, as DNA: TGTGCTAGCAGCCCTACACCGGGACTAGCGGGGGACCCCTCCTACAATGAGCAGTTCTTC. Translation: CASSPTPGLAGDPSYNEQFF.

The gene calls are TRBV11-2 and TRBJ1-1; no definite D call. Germline CDR1 reads SGHAT; CDR2 reads FQNNGV. This CDR3 spans 12 amino acids. V was shortened by 5 bases and J by 5 bases, with 9 bases between the two germline ends. The CDR3 nucleotides read TGTGCCAGCAGCCTCGGGAGGACTGAAGCTTTCTTT. It specifies CASSLGRTEAFF.

This clone has just a few counts. V gene TRBV5-1 combines with J gene TRBJ1-1; D is uncertain. The CDR3 sequence is 13 residues long. Per germline, CDR1 SGHRS and CDR2 YFSETQ. Trimming removed 0 bases at V and 1 base at J, with 4 bases between. The CDR3 spells CASSLVSNTEAFF. CDR3 coding DNA: TGCGCCAGCAGCTTGGTATCGAACACTGAAGCTTTCTTT.

The rearrangement joins TRBV2 to TRBJ1-4; D might be TRBD1 (6 bases). V dropped 6 bases and J dropped 4 bases, with 9 bases sitting between them. The CDR3 covers 13 residues. Germline V CDR1 and CDR2: SNHLY, FYNNEI. CDR3 amino acids: CASSRDNNEKLFF. The CDR3 nucleotides are TGTGCCAGCAGCCGGGACAATAATGAAAAACTGTTTTTT.

This chain links TRBV2 with TRBJ2-1; TRBD1 matches 9 bases. The CDR3 runs 15 residues. The ends lost 7 bases at V and 4 bases at J; junction bases unmatched: 8. CDR1 SNHLY and CDR2 FYNNEI come from the germline V gene. The CDR3 here is CASTLQGAEYNEQFF. CDR3 sequence (DNA): TGTGCCAGCACCCTACAGGGGGCGGAGTACAATGAGCAGTTCTTC. The full variable domain, completed using reference TRBV2 and TRBJ2-1, is EPEVTQTPSHQVTQMGQEVILRCVPISNHLYFYWYRQILGQKVEFLVSFYNNEISEKSEIFDDQFSVERPDGSNFTLKIRSTKLEDSAMYFCASTLQGAEYNEQFFGPGTRLTVL.

V usage is TRBV7-3 and J usage is TRBJ2-1, with 8 bases lining up with TRBD2. The germline gives CDR1 SGHTA, CDR2 FQGTGA. The CDR3 contains 17 residues. V shed 5 bases, J shed 0 bases, and the junction held 9 bases outside the gene matches. The CDR3 region has the DNA TGTGCCAGCAGCCTGACGACTAGCGCGTACTCCTACAATGAGCAGTTCTTC. Translating it yields CASSLTTSAYSYNEQFF.

Concerning this clone: The sample has other DNA sequences that encode this CDR3 too. V gene TRBV5-1 combines with J gene TRBJ1-1; D not certain. The CDR3 extends over 13 amino acids. Between the trimmed V and J ends, which lost 0 bases and 1 base, there was a span of 4 bases. The germline gives CDR1 SGHRS, CDR2 YFSETQ. CDR3 sequence (DNA): TGCGCCAGCAGCTTGGCCCAGAACACTGAAGCTTTCTTT. It translates to CASSLAQNTEAFF.

Only a few counts were recorded for this clone. J is TRBJ2-2 and V is TRBV18, with TRBD2 as a possible D gene (5 bases). V was trimmed by 0 bases and J by 4 bases, leaving 15 bases between them. CDR1 and CDR2 (germline): KGHSH, LQKENI. This CDR3 has 17 amino acids. CDR3 protein: CASSPPNRLGVTGELFF. For the CDR3, the DNA is TGTGCCAGCTCACCACCAAATAGACTCGGGGTCACCGGGGAGCTGTTTTTT. Supplemented by reference TRBV18 and TRBJ2-2, the full variable domain reads NAGVMQNPRHLVRRRGQEARLRCSPMKGHSHVYWYRQLPEEGLKFMVYLQKENIIDESGMPKERFSAEFPKEGPSILRIQQVVRGDSAAYFCASSPPNRLGVTGELFFGEGSRLTVL.

The CDR3 spells CASSVGHGNEKLFF. DNA of the CDR3: TGTGCCAGCAGCGTAGGACACGGAAATGAAAAACTGTTTTTT. This rearrangement joins TRBV9 to TRBJ1-4; D unclear. This CDR3 has 14 amino acids. The germline CDR1 and CDR2 sequences are SGDLS and YYNGEE. V lost 0 bases, J lost 5 bases, and 8 bases lay in between.

The chain combines TRBV6-1 with TRBJ1-4; D not certain. The V end was cut by 4 bases, the J end by 12 bases, with 12 bases between. The germline V gene encodes CDR1 MNHNS and CDR2 SASEGT. The CDR3 has 12 amino acids. The DNA for the CDR3 is TGTGCCAGCAGTGGGAGGGTTGGAGAACTGTTTTTT. This encodes CASSGRVGELFF.

V and J are TRBV11-2 and TRBJ1-2; D unresolved. Trimming took 5 bases from V and 5 from J, leaving 15 bases between them. The CDR3 is made up of 14 amino acids. Germline CDR1 and CDR2: SGHAT and FQNNGV. CDR3 in amino acids: CASSPGIMGYGYTF. CDR3 bases: TGTGCCAGCAGCCCCGGGATAATGGGTTATGGCTACACCTTC.

The chain is built from TRBV19 and TRBJ2-5, with 7 bases fitting TRBD2. The CDR3 spans 16 residues. Germline V gives CDR1 LNHDA, CDR2 SQIVND (reference sequence). V dropped 1 base and J dropped 2; count of bases not matched to a gene: 7. CDR3 loop: CASSIGKLAVQETQYF. The CDR3 DNA sequence: TGTGCCAGTAGTATAGGAAAGCTAGCGGTACAAGAGACCCAGTACTTC.

In DNA form, the CDR3 reads TGCGCCAGCAGCTTCCAAGGGGACAATGAGCAGTTCTTC. It is translated as CASSFQGDNEQFF. The V and J genes are TRBV5-1 and TRBJ2-1; D perhaps matches TRBD1 (5 bases). Germline V gives CDR1 SGHRS, CDR2 YFSETQ. V was clipped by 2 bases and J by 5 bases, with 8 bases between them. The CDR3 is made up of 13 amino acids.

This chain connects TRBV27 to TRBJ2-7, with D possibly being TRBD1 (7 bases). Germline V gene lookup returns CDR1 MNHEY and CDR2 SMNVEV (reference sequence). This CDR3 is 13 amino acids long. Deletions cut 4 bases from V and 9 bases from J, with 16 bases between. The CDR3 loop is CASSWGEGGLQYV. The CDR3 region has the DNA TGTGCCAGCAGTTGGGGGGAAGGGGGCTTGCAGTACGTC.

V usage is TRBV11-3 and J usage is TRBJ2-2; D is unclear. Germline CDR1 SGHNT, CDR2 YENEEA. The CDR3 spans 14 residues. Trimming shortened V by 6 bases and J by 3 bases, and 11 bases separated the two germline ends. CDR3 loop: CASRQQWDTGELFF. CDR3 sequence (DNA): TGTGCCAGCAGGCAACAGTGGGACACCGGGGAGCTGTTTTTT.

CDR3 in amino acids: CASSQTTVSYEQYV. The CDR3 coding sequence is TGTGCCAGCAGCCAGACGACAGTTTCCTACGAGCAGTACGTC. V gene TRBV7-8 combines with J gene TRBJ2-7; TRBD1 is a possible D gene (5 bases). The germline CDR1 and CDR2 sequences are SGHVS and FQNEAQ. CDR3 length equals 14 residues. V was trimmed by 5 bases and J by 1 base, leaving 12 bases between them.

V gene TRBV2 combines with J gene TRBJ2-3, with TRBD2 matching 8 bases. There are 15 residues in the CDR3. J gave up 3 bases and V 3 bases, and 5 bases lay outside the gene matches. Germline CDR1 is SNHLY and CDR2 is FYNNEI. CDR3 residues: CASSDGTSGTDTQYF. The CDR3 DNA follows: TGTGCCAGCAGTGATGGGACTAGTGGGACAGATACGCAGTATTTT.

This rearrangement joins TRBV19 to TRBJ1-5, with 7 nucleotides matching TRBD1. The CDR3 runs 15 residues. Losses at the gene ends were 6 bases for V and 5 bases for J; bases not matched to a gene: 10. Germline-derived CDR1 and CDR2 are LNHDA and SQIVND (reference sequence). This CDR3 is CASRNNRGQDQPQHF. The CDR3 nucleotides read TGTGCCAGTAGAAACAACAGGGGCCAGGATCAGCCCCAGCATTTT.

This clone was seen more than once but under ten times. The genes are TRBV6-6 and TRBJ1-3, with D maybe TRBD1 (5 bases). Per the germline V gene, CDR1 is MNHNY and CDR2 is SVGAGI (reference sequence). The CDR3 spans 13 residues. V gave up 5 bases and J gave up 3 bases, with 8 bases separating them. Written as DNA, the CDR3 is TGTGCCAGCAGTCTAGACAGTGGAAACACCATATATTTT. Protein: CASSLDSGNTIYF.

V usage is TRBV5-4 and J usage is TRBJ1-1; D remains ambiguous. The germline V gene has CDR1 SGHNT and CDR2 YYREEE (reference sequence). This CDR3 is 13 amino acids long. V was trimmed by 1 base and J by 2 bases, leaving 6 bases between them. CDR3 in amino acids: CASSLIQNTEAFF. As DNA, the CDR3 is TGTGCCAGCAGCTTGATTCAAAACACTGAAGCTTTCTTT.

The chain is built from TRBV5-1 and TRBJ2-3; 8 nucleotides align to TRBD2. V was clipped by 2 bases and J by 1 base; unmatched bases: 3. Germline V gives CDR1 SGHRS, CDR2 YFSETQ. This CDR3 has 15 amino acids. The CDR3: CASSLAGDGTDTQYF. The CDR3 nucleotides are TGCGCCAGCAGCTTAGCGGGAGACGGCACAGATACGCAGTATTTT.

The rearrangement uses TRBV6-1 and TRBJ1-1; D is possibly TRBD1 (5 bases). Germline V gene lookup returns CDR1 MNHNS and CDR2 SASEGT. The V gene lost 2 bases and the J gene lost 3 bases, with 13 bases spanning the gap. The CDR3 has 15 amino acids. The CDR3 spells CASSERGRADTEAFF. The DNA of the CDR3 is TGTGCCAGCAGTGAAAGGGGCAGGGCGGACACTGAAGCTTTCTTT.

V usage is TRBV28 and J usage is TRBJ2-6; possible D gene TRBD1, 6 bases. Trimming pared 5 bases from V and 2 bases from J, leaving 10 bases between. The CDR3 consists of 15 residues. In germline, CDR1 is MDHEN, CDR2 SYDVKM. CDR3 DNA sequence: TGTGCCAGCAGTCTACAGGGAACTGGGGCCAACGTCCTGACTTTC. Translating gives CASSLQGTGANVLTF.